This T cell receptor (beta chain) was sequenced during a study of cytomegalovirus exposure and HLA in healthy donors. Germline CDR1 is SEHNR and CDR2 is FQNEAQ (reference sequence). The trim removed 1 base at V and 3 bases at J, leaving 5 bases unmatched. The length of the CDR3 is 16 residues. Donors sampled were nominally healthy, though unrecorded immune exposures were likely. The PCR had 60 Vbeta and 13 Jbeta primers. Data came from immunoSEQ multiplex PCR; TCRdb stores just in-frame clones and leaves some out. The listing records approximately 120,000 clones. The material sequenced was PBMCs. This chain links TRBV7-9 with TRBJ2-1, with TRBD2 identical over 8 bases. The TCR sequence derives from a man aged 40-50 years in good health and CMV-seronegative. CDR3 bases: TGTGCCAGCAGCTTAGAATCTAGCGGGTTCTACAATGAGCAGTTCTTC. This translates into CASSLESSGFYNEQFF.